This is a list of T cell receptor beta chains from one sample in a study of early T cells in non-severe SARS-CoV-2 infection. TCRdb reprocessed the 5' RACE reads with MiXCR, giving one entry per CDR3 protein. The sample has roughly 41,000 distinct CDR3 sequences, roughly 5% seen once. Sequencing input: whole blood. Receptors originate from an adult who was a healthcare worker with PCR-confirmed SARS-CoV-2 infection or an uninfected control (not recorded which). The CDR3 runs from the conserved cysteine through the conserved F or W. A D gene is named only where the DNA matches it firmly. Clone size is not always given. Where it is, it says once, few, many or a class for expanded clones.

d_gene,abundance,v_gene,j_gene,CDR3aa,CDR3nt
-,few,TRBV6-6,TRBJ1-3,CASMTARGTIYF,TGTGCCAGCATGACAGCAAGGGGCACCATATATTTT
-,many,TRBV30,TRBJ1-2,CAWRAPGHGGNNYGYTF,TGTGCCTGGAGAGCCCCGGGACATGGGGGGAATAACTATGGCTACACCTTC
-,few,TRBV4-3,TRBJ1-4,CASSQDNRGKDKKLFF,TGCGCCAGCAGCCAAGATAATAGGGGGAAAGATAAAAAACTGTTTTTT
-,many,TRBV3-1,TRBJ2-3,CASSQDRNRVEDTQYF,TGTGCCAGCAGCCAAGATAGGAACAGAGTAGAAGATACGCAGTATTTT
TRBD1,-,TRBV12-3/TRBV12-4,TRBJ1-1,CASSPRTGQPEAFF,TGTGCCAGCAGTCCGAGGACAGGGCAGCCTGAAGCTTTCTTT
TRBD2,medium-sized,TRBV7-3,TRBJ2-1,CASSSTSGRMYEQFF,TGTGCCAGCAGCTCGACTAGCGGGAGGATGTATGAGCAGTTCTTC
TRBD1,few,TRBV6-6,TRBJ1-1,CASSYGDRNTEAFF,TGTGCCAGCAGTTACGGGGACAGGAACACTGAAGCTTTCTTT
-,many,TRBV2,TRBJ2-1,CASRQNRQGGHEQFF,TGTGCCAGCAGACAGAATCGGCAGGGGGGCCATGAGCAGTTCTTC
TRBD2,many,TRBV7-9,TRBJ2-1,CASSHKNLAGLNEQFF,TGTGCCAGCAGCCACAAAAATCTAGCGGGACTCAATGAGCAGTTCTTC
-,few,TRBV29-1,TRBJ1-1,CSVLRQVGTEAFF,TGCAGCGTTCTTCGACAGGTCGGGACTGAAGCTTTCTTT
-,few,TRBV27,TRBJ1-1,CASSRGRLMNTEAFF,TGTGCCAGCAGCAGAGGACGGCTTATGAACACTGAAGCTTTCTTT
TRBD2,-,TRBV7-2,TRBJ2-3,CASSLVRLTSGRGDTQYF,TGTGCCAGCAGCTTAGTGCGGTTGACTAGCGGGAGAGGGGATACGCAGTATTTT
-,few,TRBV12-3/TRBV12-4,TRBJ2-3,CASSWGSPRRPDTQYF,TGTGCCAGCAGTTGGGGTTCACCTCGGAGGCCAGATACGCAGTATTTT
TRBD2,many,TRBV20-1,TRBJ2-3,CSARDSTSGKYF,TGCAGTGCTAGAGATTCCACTAGCGGGAAGTATTTT
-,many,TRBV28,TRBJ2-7,CASSTRVGEQYF,TGTGCCAGCAGTACTCGGGTTGGGGAGCAGTACTTC
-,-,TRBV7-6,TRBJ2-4,CASSFGGQPNIQYF,TGTGCCAGCAGCTTTGGGGGGCAGCCAAACATTCAGTACTTC
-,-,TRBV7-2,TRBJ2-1,CASSFGVFNEQFF,TGTGCCAGCAGCTTTGGGGTTTTCAATGAGCAGTTCTTC
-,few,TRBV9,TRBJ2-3,CASSVEDTQYF,TGTGCCAGCAGCGTAGAGGATACGCAGTATTTT
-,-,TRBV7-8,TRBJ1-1,CASSLVARAGVTEAFF,TGTGCCAGCAGCTTAGTGGCCCGCGCGGGGGTTACTGAAGCTTTCTTT
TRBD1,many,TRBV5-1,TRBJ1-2,CASSFRDSPYGYTF,TGCGCCAGCAGCTTCCGGGACAGCCCCTATGGCTACACCTTC
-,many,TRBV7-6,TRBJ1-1,CASSSDTNTEAFF,TGTGCCAGCAGCTCAGATACTAACACTGAAGCTTTCTTT
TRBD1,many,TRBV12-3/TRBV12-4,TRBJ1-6,CASSRDRIRNNSPLHF,TGTGCCAGCAGCAGGGACAGGATTCGTAATAATTCACCCCTCCACTTT
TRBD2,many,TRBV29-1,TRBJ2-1,CSVEASGPNNEQFF,TGCAGCGTTGAAGCTAGCGGGCCGAACAATGAGCAGTTCTTC
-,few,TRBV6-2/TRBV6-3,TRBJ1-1,CASTRDDLRNTEAFF,TGTGCCAGCACCCGAGACGATCTGAGGAACACTGAAGCTTTCTTT
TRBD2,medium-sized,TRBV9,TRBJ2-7,CASNFGAGETEQYF,TGTGCCAGCAACTTCGGAGCGGGAGAAACTGAGCAGTACTTC
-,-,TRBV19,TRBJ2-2,CASSIDFRELFF,TGTGCCAGTAGTATAGACTTCCGGGAGCTGTTTTTT
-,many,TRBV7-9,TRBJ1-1,CASSPIARMNTEAFF,TGTGCCAGCAGCCCAATCGCCAGAATGAACACTGAAGCTTTCTTT
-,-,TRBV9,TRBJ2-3,CASSLYRAAIADTQYF,TGTGCCAGCAGCTTATACAGGGCAGCCATCGCAGATACGCAGTATTTT
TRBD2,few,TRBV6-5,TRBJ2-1,CASSYSSGRVDEQFF,TGTGCCAGCAGTTACTCTAGCGGGAGGGTTGATGAGCAGTTCTTC
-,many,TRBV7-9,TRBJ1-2,CASSLYSTYGYTF,TGTGCCAGCAGCTTATACTCTACCTATGGCTACACCTTC
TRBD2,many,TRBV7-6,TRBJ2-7,CASSLVVSGLAGVEQYF,TGTGCCAGCAGCTTAGTGGTGAGCGGGCTAGCGGGAGTCGAGCAGTACTTC
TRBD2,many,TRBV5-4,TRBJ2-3,CASTLKTSGSTDTQYF,TGTGCCAGCACCCTAAAGACTAGCGGGAGCACAGATACGCAGTATTTT
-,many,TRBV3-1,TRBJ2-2,CASSQVRGLNTGELFF,TGTGCCAGCAGCCAAGTCCGGGGATTGAACACCGGGGAGCTGTTTTTT
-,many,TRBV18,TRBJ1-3,CASSPPMGQGNTIYF,TGTGCCAGCTCACCACCGATGGGACAAGGAAACACCATATATTTT
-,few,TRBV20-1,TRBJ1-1,CSAAGQQNTEAFF,TGCAGTGCTGCTGGACAGCAGAACACTGAAGCTTTCTTT
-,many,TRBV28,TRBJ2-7,CASNTEGRYEQYF,TGTGCCAGCAACACGGAGGGGCGCTACGAGCAGTACTTC